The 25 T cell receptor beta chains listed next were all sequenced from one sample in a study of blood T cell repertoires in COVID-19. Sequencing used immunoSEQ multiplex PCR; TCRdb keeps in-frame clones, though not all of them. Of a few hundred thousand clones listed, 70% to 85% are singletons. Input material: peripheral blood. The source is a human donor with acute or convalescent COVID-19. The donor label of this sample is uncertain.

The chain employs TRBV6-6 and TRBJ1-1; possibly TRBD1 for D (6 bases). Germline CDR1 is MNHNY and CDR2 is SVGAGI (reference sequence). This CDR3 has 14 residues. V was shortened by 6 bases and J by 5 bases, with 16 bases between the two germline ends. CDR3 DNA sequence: TGTGCCAGCAGGCTCACAGGGAGGGGGACTGAAGCTTTCTTT. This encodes CASRLTGRGTEAFF.

The CDR3 is CAWSIWGGGYTF. As DNA, the CDR3 is TGTGCCTGGAGTATATGGGGCGGTGGCTACACCTTC. The chain links TRBV30 to TRBJ1-2; possible D gene TRBD1, 5 bases. CDR3 length: 12 amino acids. From germline, CDR1 is GTSNPN and CDR2 SVGIG (reference sequence). Trimming left V 2 bases short and J 7 bases short, with 11 bases between. The full variable domain, in which reference TRBV30 and TRBJ1-2 provide the parts outside the CDR3, is SQTIHQWPATLVQPVGSPLSLECTVEGTSNPNLYWYRQAAGRGLQLLFYSVGIGQISSEVPQNLSASRPQDRQFILSSKKLLLSDSGFYLCAWSIWGGGYTFGSGTRLTVV.

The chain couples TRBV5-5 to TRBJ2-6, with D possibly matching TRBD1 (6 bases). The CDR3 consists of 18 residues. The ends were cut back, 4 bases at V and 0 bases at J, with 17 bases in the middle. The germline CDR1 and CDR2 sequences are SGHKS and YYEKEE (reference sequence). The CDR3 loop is CASSPRAGVVSGANVLTF. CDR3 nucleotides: TGTGCCAGCAGCCCAAGGGCAGGGGTTGTCTCTGGGGCCAACGTCCTGACTTTC.

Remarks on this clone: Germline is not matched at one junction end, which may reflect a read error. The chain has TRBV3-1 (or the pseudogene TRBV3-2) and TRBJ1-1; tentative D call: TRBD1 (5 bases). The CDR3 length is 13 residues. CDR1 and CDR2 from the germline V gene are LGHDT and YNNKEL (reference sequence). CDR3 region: CASSPLWTAGPNF. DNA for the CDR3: TGTGCCAGCAGCCCCCTCTGGACGGCGGGACCTAACTTT.

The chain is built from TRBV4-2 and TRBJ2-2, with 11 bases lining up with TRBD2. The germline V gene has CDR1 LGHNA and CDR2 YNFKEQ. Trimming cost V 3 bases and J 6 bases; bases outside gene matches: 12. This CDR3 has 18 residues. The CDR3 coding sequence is TGTGCCAGCAGCCATTTTTCTAGCGGGGGGCTCCTCCCCGGGGAGCTGTTTTTT. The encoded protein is CASSHFSSGGLLPGELFF.

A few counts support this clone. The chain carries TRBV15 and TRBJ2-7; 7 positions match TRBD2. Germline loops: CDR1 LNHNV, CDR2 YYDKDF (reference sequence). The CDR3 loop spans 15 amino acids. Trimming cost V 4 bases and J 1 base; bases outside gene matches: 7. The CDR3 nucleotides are TGTGCCACCAGCATTGGACTAGTGGGGTCCTACGAGCAGTACTTC. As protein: CATSIGLVGSYEQYF. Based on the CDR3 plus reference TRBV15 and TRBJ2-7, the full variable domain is DAMVIQNPRYQVTQFGKPVTLSCSQTLNHNVMYWYQQKSSQAPKLLFHYYDKDFNNEADTPDNFQSRRPNTSFCFLDIRSPGLGDTAMYLCATSIGLVGSYEQYFGPGTRLTVT.

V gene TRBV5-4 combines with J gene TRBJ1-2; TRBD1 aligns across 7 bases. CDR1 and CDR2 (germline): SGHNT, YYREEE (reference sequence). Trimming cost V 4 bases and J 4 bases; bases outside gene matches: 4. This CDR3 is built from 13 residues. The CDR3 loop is CASSLGQIYGYTF. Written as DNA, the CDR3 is TGTGCCAGCAGCCTGGGACAGATCTATGGCTACACCTTC.

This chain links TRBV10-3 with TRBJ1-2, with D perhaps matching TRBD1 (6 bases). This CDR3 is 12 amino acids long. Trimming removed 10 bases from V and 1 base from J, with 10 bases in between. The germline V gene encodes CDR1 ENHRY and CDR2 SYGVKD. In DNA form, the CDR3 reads TGTGCCACCGGGACATATAACTATGGCTACACCTTC. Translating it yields CATGTYNYGYTF.

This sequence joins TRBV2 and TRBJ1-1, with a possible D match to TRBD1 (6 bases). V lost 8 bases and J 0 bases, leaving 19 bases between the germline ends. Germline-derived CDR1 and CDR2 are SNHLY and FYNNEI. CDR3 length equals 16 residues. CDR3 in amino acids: CASGEEQGGMNTEAFF. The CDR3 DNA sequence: TGTGCCAGCGGGGAAGAACAGGGAGGGATGAACACTGAAGCTTTCTTT.

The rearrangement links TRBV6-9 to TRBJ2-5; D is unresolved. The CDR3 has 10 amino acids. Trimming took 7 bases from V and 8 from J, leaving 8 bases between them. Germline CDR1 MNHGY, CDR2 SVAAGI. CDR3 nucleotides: TGTGCCAGCACCGCCAGTACCCAGTACTTC. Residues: CASTASTQYF.

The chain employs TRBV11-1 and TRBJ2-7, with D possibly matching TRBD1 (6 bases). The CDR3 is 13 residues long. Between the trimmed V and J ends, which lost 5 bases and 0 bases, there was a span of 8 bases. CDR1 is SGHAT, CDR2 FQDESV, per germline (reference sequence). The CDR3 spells CASSRTDSYEQYF. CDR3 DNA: TGTGCCAGCAGCCGGACAGACTCCTACGAGCAGTACTTC.

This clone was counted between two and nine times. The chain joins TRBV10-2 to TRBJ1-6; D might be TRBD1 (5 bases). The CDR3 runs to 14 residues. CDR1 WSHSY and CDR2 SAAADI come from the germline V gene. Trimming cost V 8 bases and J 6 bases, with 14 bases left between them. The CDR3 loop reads CASWGGHTNSPLHF. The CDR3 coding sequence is TGCGCCAGCTGGGGCGGACACACTAATTCACCCCTCCACTTT.

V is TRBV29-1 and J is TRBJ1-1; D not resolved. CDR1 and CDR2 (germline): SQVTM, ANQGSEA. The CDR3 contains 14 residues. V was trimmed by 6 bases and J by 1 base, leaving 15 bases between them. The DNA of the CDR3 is TGCAGCGTGGGAGATGGGGTTTGGAACACTGAAGCTTTCTTT. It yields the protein CSVGDGVWNTEAFF.

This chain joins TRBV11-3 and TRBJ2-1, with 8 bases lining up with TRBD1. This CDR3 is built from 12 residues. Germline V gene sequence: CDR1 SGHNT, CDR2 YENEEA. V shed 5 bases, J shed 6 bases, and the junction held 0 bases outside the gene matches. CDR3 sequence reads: CASSDRGNEQFF. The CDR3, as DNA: TGTGCCAGCAGCGACAGGGGCAATGAGCAGTTCTTC.

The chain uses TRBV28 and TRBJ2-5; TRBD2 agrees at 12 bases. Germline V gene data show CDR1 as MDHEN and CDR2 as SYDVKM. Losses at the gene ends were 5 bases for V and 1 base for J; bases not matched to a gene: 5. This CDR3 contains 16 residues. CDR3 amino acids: CASSPGLAGLQETQYF. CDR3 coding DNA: TGTGCCAGCAGTCCCGGACTAGCGGGACTCCAAGAGACCCAGTACTTC.

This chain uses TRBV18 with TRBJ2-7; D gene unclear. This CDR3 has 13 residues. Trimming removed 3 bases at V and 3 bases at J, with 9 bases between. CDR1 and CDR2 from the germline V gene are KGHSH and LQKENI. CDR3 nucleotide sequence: TGTGCCAGCTCACCCAGCGACCTCTACGAGCAGTACTTC. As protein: CASSPSDLYEQYF.

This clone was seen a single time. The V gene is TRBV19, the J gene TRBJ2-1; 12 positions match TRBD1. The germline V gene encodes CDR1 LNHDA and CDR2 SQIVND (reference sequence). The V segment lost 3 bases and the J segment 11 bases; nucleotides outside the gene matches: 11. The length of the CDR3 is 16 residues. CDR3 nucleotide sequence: TGTGCCAGTAGTATGACGGGACAGGGGGCATCCCAGAAGCAGTTCTTC. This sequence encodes CASSMTGQGASQKQFF.

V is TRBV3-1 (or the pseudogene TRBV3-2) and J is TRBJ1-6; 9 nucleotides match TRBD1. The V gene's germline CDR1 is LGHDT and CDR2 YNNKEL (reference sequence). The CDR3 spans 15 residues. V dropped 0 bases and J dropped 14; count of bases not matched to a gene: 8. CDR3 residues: CASSQDPGQGRTLHF. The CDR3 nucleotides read TGTGCCAGCAGCCAAGATCCGGGACAGGGCAGGACCCTCCACTTT.

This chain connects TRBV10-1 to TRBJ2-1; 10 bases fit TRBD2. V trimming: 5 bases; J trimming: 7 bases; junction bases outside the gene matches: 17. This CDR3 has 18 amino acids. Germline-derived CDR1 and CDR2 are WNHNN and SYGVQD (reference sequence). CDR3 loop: CASSQGTLAGGGRNEQFF. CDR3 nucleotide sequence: TGCGCCAGCAGTCAGGGGACTTTAGCGGGAGGCGGTAGGAATGAGCAGTTCTTC.

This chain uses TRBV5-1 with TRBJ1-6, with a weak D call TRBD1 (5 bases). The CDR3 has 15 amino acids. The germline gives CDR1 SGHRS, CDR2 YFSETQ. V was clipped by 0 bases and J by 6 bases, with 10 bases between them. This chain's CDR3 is CASSLEGAVNSPLHF. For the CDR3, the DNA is TGCGCCAGCAGCTTGGAAGGGGCTGTTAATTCACCCCTCCACTTT.

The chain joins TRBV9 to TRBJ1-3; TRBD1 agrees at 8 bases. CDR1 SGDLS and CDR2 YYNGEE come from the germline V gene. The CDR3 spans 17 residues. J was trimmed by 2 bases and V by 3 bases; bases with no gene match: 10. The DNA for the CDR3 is TGTGCCAGCAGCGCAACCACAGGGGGAGGGCCTGGAAACACCATATATTTT. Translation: CASSATTGGGPGNTIYF.

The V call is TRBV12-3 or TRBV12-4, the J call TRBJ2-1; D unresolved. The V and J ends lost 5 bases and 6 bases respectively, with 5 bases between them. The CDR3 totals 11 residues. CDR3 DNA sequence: TGTGCCAGCAGTCCCTTCAATGAGCAGTTCTTC. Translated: CASSPFNEQFF.

For the CDR3, the DNA is TGTGCCAGCAGCTTCGGGCCTAGCGGGGGAGCCGGGGAGCTGTTTTTT. This encodes CASSFGPSGGAGELFF. The chain couples TRBV7-7 to TRBJ2-2, with 10 bases that match TRBD2. Trimming removed 3 bases from V and 6 bases from J; junction bases left unmatched: 7. This CDR3 has 16 amino acids. Germline V gene lookup returns CDR1 SSHAT and CDR2 FNYEAQ (reference sequence). Filled out from reference TRBV7-7 and TRBJ2-2, the complete variable domain reads GAGVSQSPRYKVTKRGQDVTLRCDPISSHATLYWYQQALGQGPEFLTYFNYEAQPDKSGLPSDRFSAERPEGSISTLTIQRTEQRDSAMYRCASSFGPSGGAGELFFGEGSRLTVL.

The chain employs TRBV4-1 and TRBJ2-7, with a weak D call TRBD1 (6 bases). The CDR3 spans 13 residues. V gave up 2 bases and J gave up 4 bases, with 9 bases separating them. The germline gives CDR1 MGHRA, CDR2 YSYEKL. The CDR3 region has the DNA TGCGCCAGCAGCCAAAGGACAGCATACGAGCAGTACTTC. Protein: CASSQRTAYEQYF.

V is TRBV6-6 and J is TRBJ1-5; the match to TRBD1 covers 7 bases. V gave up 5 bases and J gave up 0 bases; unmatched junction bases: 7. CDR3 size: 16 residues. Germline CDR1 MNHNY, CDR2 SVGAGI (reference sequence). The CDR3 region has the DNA TGTGCCAGCAGTCGAAACAGGGGTGGTAGCAATCAGCCCCAGCATTTT. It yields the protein CASSRNRGGSNQPQHF.